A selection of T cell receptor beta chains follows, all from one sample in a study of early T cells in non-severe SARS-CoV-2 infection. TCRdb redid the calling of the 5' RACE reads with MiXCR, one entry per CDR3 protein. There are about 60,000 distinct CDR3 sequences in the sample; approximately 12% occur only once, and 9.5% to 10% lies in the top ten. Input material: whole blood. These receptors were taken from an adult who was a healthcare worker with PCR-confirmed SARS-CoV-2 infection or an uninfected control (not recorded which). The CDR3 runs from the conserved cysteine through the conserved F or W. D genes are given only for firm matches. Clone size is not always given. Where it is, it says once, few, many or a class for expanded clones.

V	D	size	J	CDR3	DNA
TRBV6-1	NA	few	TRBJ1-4	CAADRPPEKLFF	TGTGCCGCCGACAGGCCTCCGGAAAAACTGTTTTTT
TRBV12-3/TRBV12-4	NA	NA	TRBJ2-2	CAIHLPTGELFF	TGTGCCATCCACCTGCCCACCGGGGAGCTGTTTTTT
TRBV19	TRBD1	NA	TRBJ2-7	CAGDRAYEQYF	TGTGCCGGCGACAGGGCCTACGAGCAGTACTTC
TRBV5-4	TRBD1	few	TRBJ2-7	CASSSGRDRDQQYF	TGTGCCAGCAGCTCAGGGAGGGACAGGGACCAGCAGTACTTC
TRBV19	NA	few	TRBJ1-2	CASSGGVRGYTF	TGTGCCAGTAGCGGAGGGGTGCGGGGCTACACCTTC
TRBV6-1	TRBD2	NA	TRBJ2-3	CASSETSGRAADTQYF	TGTGCCAGCAGTGAAACTAGCGGGAGGGCCGCAGATACGCAGTATTTT
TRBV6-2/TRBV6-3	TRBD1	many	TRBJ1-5	CASSYHPRQGHLTAYQPQHF	TGTGCCAGCAGTTACCACCCGAGACAGGGCCACTTAACTGCTTATCAGCCCCAGCATTTT
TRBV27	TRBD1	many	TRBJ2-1	CASSPLGTGIVDEQFF	TGTGCCAGCAGTCCCCTAGGGACAGGGATTGTCGATGAGCAGTTCTTC
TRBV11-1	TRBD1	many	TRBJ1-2	CASSSRTGGDYGYTF	TGTGCCAGCAGCTCCCGGACAGGGGGGGACTATGGCTACACCTTC
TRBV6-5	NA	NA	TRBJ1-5	CASRPDSYYSNQPQHF	TGTGCCAGCAGACCGGACAGCTATTATAGCAATCAGCCCCAGCATTTT
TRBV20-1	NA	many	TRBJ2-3	CSAPLNLDTQYF	TGCAGTGCTCCACTTAATCTAGATACGCAGTATTTT
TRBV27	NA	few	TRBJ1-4	CASSLDGHANEKLFF	TGTGCCAGCAGTCTAGATGGACATGCTAATGAAAAACTGTTTTTT
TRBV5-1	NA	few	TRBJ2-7	CASRPAGVDEQYF	TGCGCCAGCAGACCCGCAGGGGTAGACGAGCAGTACTTC
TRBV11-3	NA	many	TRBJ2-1	CASSLARVSYNEQFF	TGTGCCAGCAGCTTAGCACGGGTCTCCTACAATGAGCAGTTCTTC
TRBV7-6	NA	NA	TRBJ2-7	CASSPKAGGYEQYF	TGTGCCAGCAGCCCCAAGGCCGGGGGCTACGAGCAGTACTTC
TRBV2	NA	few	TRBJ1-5	CASRKTGVGNQPQHF	TGTGCCAGCAGGAAGACAGGAGTAGGCAATCAGCCCCAGCATTTT
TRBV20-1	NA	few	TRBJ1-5	CSATPGSNQPQHF	TGCAGTGCCACACCGGGGTCCAATCAGCCCCAGCATTTT
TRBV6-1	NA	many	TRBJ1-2	CASSELGFYGYTF	TGTGCCAGCAGTGAACTTGGATTCTATGGCTACACCTTC
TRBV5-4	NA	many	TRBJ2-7	CASSLGGGGGYEQYF	TGTGCCAGCAGCTTGGGAGGAGGAGGGGGCTACGAGCAGTACTTC
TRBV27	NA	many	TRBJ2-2	CASSSYGAAGELFF	TGTGCCAGCAGTTCATACGGGGCCGCCGGGGAGCTGTTTTTT
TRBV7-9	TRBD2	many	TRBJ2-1	CASSRFSGRSSDEQFF	TGTGCCAGCAGCAGATTTAGCGGGAGATCGAGCGATGAGCAGTTCTTC
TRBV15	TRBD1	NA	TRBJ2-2	CATSIDRATGELFF	TGTGCCACCAGCATCGACAGGGCGACCGGGGAGCTGTTTTTT
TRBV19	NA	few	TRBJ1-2	CASSIDVGGYTF	TGTGCCAGTAGTATAGATGTGGGTGGCTACACCTTC
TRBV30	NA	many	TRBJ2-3	CARGANTDTQYF	TGTGCGCGAGGCGCAAACACAGATACGCAGTATTTT
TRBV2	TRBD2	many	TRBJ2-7	CASTPLAPFDEQYF	TGTGCCAGCACCCCACTAGCGCCCTTCGACGAGCAGTACTTC
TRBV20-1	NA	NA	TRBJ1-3	CSATGDISTGNTIYF	TGCAGTGCTACCGGGGACATATCCACTGGAAACACCATATATTTT
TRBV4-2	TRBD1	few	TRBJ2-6	CASSQRPGQEISGANVLTF	TGTGCCAGCAGCCAAAGGCCCGGACAGGAGATCTCTGGGGCCAACGTCCTGACTTTC
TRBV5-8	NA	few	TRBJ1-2	CASSLRPYGYTF	TGTGCCAGCAGCTTGCGACCCTATGGCTACACCTTC
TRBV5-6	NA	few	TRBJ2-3	CASRDDRGLGDTQYF	TGTGCCAGCAGGGATGATCGGGGGCTAGGTGATACGCAGTATTTT
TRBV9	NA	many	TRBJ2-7	CASSPRGYEQYF	TGTGCCAGCAGCCCTCGGGGTTACGAGCAGTACTTC
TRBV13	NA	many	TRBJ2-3	CASSFFSSNTDTQYF	TGTGCCAGCAGCTTTTTTAGTTCCAACACAGATACGCAGTATTTT
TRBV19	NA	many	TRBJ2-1	CASSRDVYNEQFF	TGTGCCAGTAGTAGGGACGTCTACAATGAGCAGTTCTTC
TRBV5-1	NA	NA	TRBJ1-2	CASSPPEYCGYTF	TGCGCCAGCAGCCCCCCCGAGTACTGTGGCTACACCTTC
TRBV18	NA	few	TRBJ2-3	CASTPKSDTQYF	TGTGCCAGCACGCCCAAGTCAGATACGCAGTATTTT
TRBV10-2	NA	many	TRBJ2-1	CASSMLGSSYNEQFF	TGCGCCAGCAGTATGCTAGGGAGCTCCTACAATGAGCAGTTCTTC
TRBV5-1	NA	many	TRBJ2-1	CASSLDWINEQFF	TGCGCCAGCAGCTTGGACTGGATCAATGAGCAGTTCTTC
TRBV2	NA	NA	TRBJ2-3	CASRERIGTITDTQYF	TGTGCCAGCAGGGAACGTATCGGCACAATTACAGATACGCAGTATTTT
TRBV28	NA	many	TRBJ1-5	CASRLVNSNQPQHF	TGTGCCAGCCGACTAGTGAATAGCAATCAGCCCCAGCATTTT
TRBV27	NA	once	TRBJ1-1	CASSFRGFTEAFF	TGTGCCAGCAGTTTTCGGGGGTTCACTGAAGCTTTCTTT
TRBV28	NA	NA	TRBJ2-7	CASSPPRVYEQYF	TGTGCCAGCAGCCCCCCCCGGGTCTACGAGCAGTACTTC
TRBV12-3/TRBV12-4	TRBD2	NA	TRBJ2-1	CASSFPRGGINNEQFF	TGTGCCAGCAGTTTCCCCCGGGGGGGGATTAACAATGAGCAGTTCTTC
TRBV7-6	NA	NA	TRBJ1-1	CASSLASRTTEAFF	TGTGCCAGCAGCTTAGCTAGTAGGACCACTGAAGCTTTCTTT
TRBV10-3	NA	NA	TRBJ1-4	CAISDMGEKLFF	TGTGCCATCAGTGATATGGGGGAAAAACTGTTTTTT
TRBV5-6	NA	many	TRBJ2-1	CASTLGSGSDNEQFF	TGTGCCAGCACCCTAGGTTCAGGGAGCGACAATGAGCAGTTCTTC
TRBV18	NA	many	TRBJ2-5	CASSPEASGGETQYF	TGTGCCAGCTCTCCAGAAGCGAGCGGAGGGGAGACCCAGTACTTC
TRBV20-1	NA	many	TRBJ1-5	CSARDRRAHHF	TGCAGTGCTAGAGATAGGAGGGCCCACCATTTT
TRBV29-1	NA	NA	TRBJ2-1	CSVWTLYNEQFF	TGCAGCGTTTGGACGCTTTACAATGAGCAGTTCTTC
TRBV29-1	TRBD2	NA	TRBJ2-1	CSVSWTSGGVDEQFF	TGCAGCGTTTCCTGGACTAGCGGGGGGGTTGATGAGCAGTTCTTC
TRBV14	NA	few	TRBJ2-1	CASSQPRGIARAYNEQFF	TGTGCCAGCAGCCAACCAAGGGGCATAGCACGAGCCTACAATGAGCAGTTCTTC
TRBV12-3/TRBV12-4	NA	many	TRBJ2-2	CASSLPRFHGGSGELFF	TGTGCCAGCAGTTTACCTCGATTTCACGGGGGTTCGGGGGAGCTGTTTTTT
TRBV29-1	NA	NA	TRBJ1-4	CSVGRANEKLFF	TGCAGCGTTGGCAGGGCTAATGAAAAACTGTTTTTT
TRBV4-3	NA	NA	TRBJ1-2	CASSQMDRVYGYTF	TGCGCCAGCAGCCAAATGGACAGAGTCTATGGCTACACCTTC
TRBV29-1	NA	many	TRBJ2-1	CSVDEGVHF	TGCAGCGTTGACGAGGGGGTCCACTTC
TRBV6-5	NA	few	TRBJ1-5	CASSYGLNSNQPQHF	TGTGCCAGCAGTTACGGCCTCAATAGCAATCAGCCCCAGCATTTT
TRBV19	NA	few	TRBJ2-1	CASSIDLMSTEQFF	TGTGCCAGTAGTATAGATCTGATGAGCACTGAGCAGTTCTTC